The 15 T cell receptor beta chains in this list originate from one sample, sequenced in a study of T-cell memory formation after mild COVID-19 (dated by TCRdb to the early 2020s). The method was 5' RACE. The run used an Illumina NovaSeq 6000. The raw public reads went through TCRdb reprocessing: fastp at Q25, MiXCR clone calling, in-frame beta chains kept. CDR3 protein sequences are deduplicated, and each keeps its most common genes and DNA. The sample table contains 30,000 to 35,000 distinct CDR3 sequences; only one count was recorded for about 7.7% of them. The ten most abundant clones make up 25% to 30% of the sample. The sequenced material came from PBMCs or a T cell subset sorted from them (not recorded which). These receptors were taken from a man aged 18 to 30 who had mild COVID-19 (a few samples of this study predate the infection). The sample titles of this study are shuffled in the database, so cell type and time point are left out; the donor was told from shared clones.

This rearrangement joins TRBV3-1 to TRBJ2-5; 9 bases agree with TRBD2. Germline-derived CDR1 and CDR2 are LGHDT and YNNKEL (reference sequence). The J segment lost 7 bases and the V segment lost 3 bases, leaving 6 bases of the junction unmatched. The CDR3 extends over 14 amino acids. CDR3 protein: CASSQRGAGGTQYF. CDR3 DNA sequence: TGTGCCAGCAGCCAGCGGGGAGCGGGGGGGACCCAGTACTTC.

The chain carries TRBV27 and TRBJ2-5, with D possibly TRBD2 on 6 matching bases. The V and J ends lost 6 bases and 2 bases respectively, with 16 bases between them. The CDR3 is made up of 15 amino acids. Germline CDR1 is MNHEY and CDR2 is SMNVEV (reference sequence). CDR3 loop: CASSGGKWVQETQYF. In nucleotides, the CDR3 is TGTGCCAGCAGCGGAGGGAAGTGGGTTCAAGAGACCCAGTACTTC.

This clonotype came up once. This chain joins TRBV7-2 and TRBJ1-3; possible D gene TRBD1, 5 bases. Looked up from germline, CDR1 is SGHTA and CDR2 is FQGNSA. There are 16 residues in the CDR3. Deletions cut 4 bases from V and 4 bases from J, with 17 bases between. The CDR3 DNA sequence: TGTGCCAGCAGCTCAACCCCGGGGGGGAGGGGAAACACCATATATTTT. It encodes CASSSTPGGRGNTIYF.

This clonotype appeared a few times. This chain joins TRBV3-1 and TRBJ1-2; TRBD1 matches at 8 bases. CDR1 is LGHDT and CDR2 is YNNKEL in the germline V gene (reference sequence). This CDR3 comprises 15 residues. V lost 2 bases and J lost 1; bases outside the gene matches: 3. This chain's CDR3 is CASSQRTGLNYGYTF. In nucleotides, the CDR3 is TGTGCCAGCAGCCAAAGGACAGGGCTTAACTATGGCTACACCTTC.

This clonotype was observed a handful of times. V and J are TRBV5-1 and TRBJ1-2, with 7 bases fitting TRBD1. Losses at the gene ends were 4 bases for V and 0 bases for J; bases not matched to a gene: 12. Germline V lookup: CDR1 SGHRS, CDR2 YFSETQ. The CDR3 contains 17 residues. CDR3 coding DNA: TGCGCCAGCAGCCCGACAGGGTATCGGGGTCCTAACTATGGCTACACCTTC. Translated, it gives CASSPTGYRGPNYGYTF.

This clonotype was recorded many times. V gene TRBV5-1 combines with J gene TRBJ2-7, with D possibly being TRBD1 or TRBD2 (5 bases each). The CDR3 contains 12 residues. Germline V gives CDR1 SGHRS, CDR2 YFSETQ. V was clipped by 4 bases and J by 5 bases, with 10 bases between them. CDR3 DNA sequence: TGCGCCAGCAGCCGGGGCGAGAACGAGCAGTACTTC. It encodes CASSRGENEQYF.

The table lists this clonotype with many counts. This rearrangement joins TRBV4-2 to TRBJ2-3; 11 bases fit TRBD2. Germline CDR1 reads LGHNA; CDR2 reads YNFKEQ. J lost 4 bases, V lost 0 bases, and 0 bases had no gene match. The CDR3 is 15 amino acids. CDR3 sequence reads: CASSQDSGGADTQYF. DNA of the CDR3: TGTGCCAGCAGCCAAGATAGCGGGGGGGCAGATACGCAGTATTTT.

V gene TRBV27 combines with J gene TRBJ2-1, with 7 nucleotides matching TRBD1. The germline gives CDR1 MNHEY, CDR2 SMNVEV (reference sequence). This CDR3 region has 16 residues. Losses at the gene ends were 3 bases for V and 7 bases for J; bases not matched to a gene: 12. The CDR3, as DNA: TGTGCCAGCAGTTTCTTGGCGACAGGGTATAGGAATGAGCAGTTCTTC. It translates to CASSFLATGYRNEQFF.

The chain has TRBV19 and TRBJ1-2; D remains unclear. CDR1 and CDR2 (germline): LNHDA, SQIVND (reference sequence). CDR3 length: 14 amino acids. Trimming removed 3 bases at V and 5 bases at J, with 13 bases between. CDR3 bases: TGTGCCAGTAGTATCGATTGGGCAGAATATGGCTACACCTTC. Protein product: CASSIDWAEYGYTF.

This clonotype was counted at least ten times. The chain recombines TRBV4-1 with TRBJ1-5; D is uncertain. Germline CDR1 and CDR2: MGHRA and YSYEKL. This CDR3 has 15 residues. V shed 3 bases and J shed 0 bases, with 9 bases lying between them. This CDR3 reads CASSQRHVSNQPQHF. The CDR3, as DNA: TGCGCCAGCAGCCAGAGACACGTTAGCAATCAGCCCCAGCATTTT.

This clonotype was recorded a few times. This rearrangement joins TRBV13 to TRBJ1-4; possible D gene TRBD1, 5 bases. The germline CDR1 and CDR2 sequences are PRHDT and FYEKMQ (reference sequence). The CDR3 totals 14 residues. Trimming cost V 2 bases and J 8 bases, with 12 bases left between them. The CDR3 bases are TGTGCCAGCAGCTTACAAGGGGATGGGGAAAAACTGTTTTTT. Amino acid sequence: CASSLQGDGEKLFF.

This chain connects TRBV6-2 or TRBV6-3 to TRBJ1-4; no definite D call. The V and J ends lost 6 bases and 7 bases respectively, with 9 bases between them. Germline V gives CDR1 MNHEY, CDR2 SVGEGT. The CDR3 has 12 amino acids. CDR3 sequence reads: CASSPSAEKLFF. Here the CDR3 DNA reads TGTGCCAGCAGCCCGTCGGCTGAAAAACTGTTTTTT.

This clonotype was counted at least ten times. The CDR3 is CASTLGANNQPQHF. CDR3 DNA: TGTGCCAGCACGTTAGGGGCGAACAATCAGCCCCAGCATTTT. V usage is TRBV2 and J usage is TRBJ1-5, with TRBD1 as a possible D gene (5 bases). V dropped 7 bases and J dropped 3 bases, with 13 bases sitting between them. The CDR3 is made up of 14 amino acids. Germline V gene data show CDR1 as SNHLY and CDR2 as FYNNEI.

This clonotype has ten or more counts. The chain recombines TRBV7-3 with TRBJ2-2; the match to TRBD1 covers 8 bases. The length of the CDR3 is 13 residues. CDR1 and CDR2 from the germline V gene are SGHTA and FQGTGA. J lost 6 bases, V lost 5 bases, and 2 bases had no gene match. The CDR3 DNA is TGTGCCAGCAGCCGACAGGGGCCCGGGGAGCTGTTTTTT. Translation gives CASSRQGPGELFF.

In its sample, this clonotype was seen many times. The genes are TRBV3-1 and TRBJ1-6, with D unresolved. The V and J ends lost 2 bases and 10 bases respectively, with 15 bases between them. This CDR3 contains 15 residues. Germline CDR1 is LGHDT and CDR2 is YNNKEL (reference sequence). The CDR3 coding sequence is TGTGCCAGCAGCCAAAACGAAGGAGGAGGCTCACCCCTCCACTTT. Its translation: CASSQNEGGGSPLHF.